Presented here are 14 T cell receptor beta chains from one specimen sequenced in a study of blood T cell repertoires in COVID-19. Repertoires were generated with immunoSEQ multiplex PCR, while TCRdb's copy carries only in-frame clones and drops some. The repertoire holds 180,000 or so clones, with roughly 90% as singletons. The sample comprised peripheral blood. These receptors all stem from a man aged 50-59 years with acute or convalescent COVID-19.

This rearrangement joins TRBV27 to TRBJ2-7; a weak D match, TRBD2 (5 bases). V was trimmed by 10 bases and J by 0 bases, leaving 19 bases between them. Per the germline V gene, CDR1 is MNHEY and CDR2 is SMNVEV (reference sequence). The CDR3 totals 15 residues. In DNA, the CDR3 is TGTGCCACGGGGTTGGCCGGGCAGTTCTCCTACGAGCAGTACTTC. Translating it yields CATGLAGQFSYEQYF.

This chain connects TRBV7-3 to TRBJ2-2; no firm D call. Germline V gene lookup returns CDR1 SGHTA and CDR2 FQGTGA. The ends were cut back, 4 bases at V and 6 bases at J, with 6 bases in the middle. The CDR3 contains 12 residues. The CDR3 loop is CASSSSAGELFF. The CDR3 DNA reads TGTGCCAGCAGCTCCTCTGCCGGGGAGCTGTTTTTT.

V is TRBV7-2 and J is TRBJ1-1; D not resolved. Per germline, CDR1 SGHTA and CDR2 FQGNSA. Between the trimmed V and J ends, which lost 4 bases and 0 bases, there was a span of 12 bases. The CDR3 sequence is 15 residues long. The CDR3 DNA reads as TGTGCCAGCAGCTGGTTCGGGGTAATGAACACTGAAGCTTTCTTT. Translation: CASSWFGVMNTEAFF.

CDR3 nucleotide sequence: TGTGCCAGCAGCCCGCAAATGAGGGCTGAAGCTTTCTTT. Amino acid sequence: CASSPQMRAEAFF. The chain carries TRBV7-2 and TRBJ1-1, with D unresolved. CDR3 length equals 13 residues. The germline V gene encodes CDR1 SGHTA and CDR2 FQGNSA. Trimming removed 5 bases from V and 6 bases from J, with 13 bases in between. The full variable domain, in which reference TRBV7-2 and TRBJ1-1 provide the parts outside the CDR3, is GAGVSQSPSNKVTEKGKDVELRCDPISGHTALYWYRQSLGQGLEFLIYFQGNSAPDKSGLPSDRFSAERTGGSVSTLTIQRTQQEDSAVYLCASSPQMRAEAFFGQGTRLTVV.

The chain recombines TRBV18 with TRBJ1-5; TRBD1 aligns across 9 bases. The V segment lost 1 base and the J segment 3 bases; nucleotides outside the gene matches: 4. The length of the CDR3 is 16 residues. The germline V gene encodes CDR1 KGHSH and CDR2 LQKENI. DNA for the CDR3: TGTGCCAGCTCACCACGGGGGGACAGGGTCAATCAGCCCCAGCATTTT. It is translated as CASSPRGDRVNQPQHF.

The chain couples TRBV5-1 to TRBJ2-1, with 9 bases lining up with TRBD1. CDR1 is SGHRS, CDR2 YFSETQ, per germline. The ends lost 4 bases at V and 3 bases at J; junction bases unmatched: 5. The CDR3 consists of 15 residues. The chain's CDR3 is CASSRDRDSYNEQFF. In DNA form, the CDR3 reads TGCGCCAGCAGCAGGGACAGGGATAGCTACAATGAGCAGTTCTTC. The full variable domain, in which reference TRBV5-1 and TRBJ2-1 provide the parts outside the CDR3, is KAGVTQTPRYLIKTRGQQVTLSCSPISGHRSVSWYQQTPGQGLQFLFEYFSETQRNKGNFPGRFSGRQFSNSRSEMNVSTLELGDSALYLCASSRDRDSYNEQFFGPGTRLTVL.

The chain uses TRBV4-3 and TRBJ1-4, with D unresolved. Trimming removed 0 bases from V and 8 bases from J, with 4 bases in between. CDR3 length: 12 residues. Germline CDR1 and CDR2: LGHNA and YSLEER. The chain's CDR3 is CASSQEREKLFF. As DNA, the CDR3 is TGCGCCAGCAGCCAAGAGCGGGAAAAACTGTTTTTT.

The rearrangement links TRBV6-1 to TRBJ2-7; 7 positions match TRBD1. The V segment lost 1 base and the J segment 3 bases; nucleotides outside the gene matches: 6. Per germline, CDR1 MNHNS and CDR2 SASEGT. This CDR3 spans 15 amino acids. The CDR3 region has the DNA TGTGCCAGCAGTGAAGGGCTCGGGACAGTCTACGAGCAGTACGTC. Protein product: CASSEGLGTVYEQYV.

This rearrangement joins TRBV7-8 to TRBJ2-7, with D maybe TRBD1 (8 bases). Looked up from germline, CDR1 is SGHVS and CDR2 is FQNEAQ. This CDR3 spans 16 amino acids. V was pared by 5 bases and J by 3 bases, with 20 bases between. The CDR3 protein is CASSLGTGGEHYEQYF. As DNA, the CDR3 is TGTGCCAGCAGCCTAGGCACAGGGGGGGAACACTACGAGCAGTACTTC.

This chain uses TRBV12-5 with TRBJ2-2; 8 bases are a match to TRBD1. CDR1 and CDR2 from the germline V gene are LGHNT and FRNRAP. The CDR3 is 17 amino acids. Trimming took 1 base from V and 4 from J; bases not matched to a gene: 8. The CDR3 DNA is TGTGCTAGTGGTTTGGACACAACCACAGGGGGCACCGGGGAGCTGTTTTTT. Its translation is CASGLDTTTGGTGELFF.

This clone was seen a handful of times. This chain uses TRBV5-5 with TRBJ2-2, with TRBD2 matching 11 bases. Germline V lookup: CDR1 SGHKS, CDR2 YYEKEE (reference sequence). This CDR3 is built from 15 residues. V lost 5 bases and J lost 3; bases outside the gene matches: 3. The CDR3 DNA reads as TGTGCCAGCAGTAGCGGGAGGGTGGACACCGGGGAGCTGTTTTTT. Its translation: CASSSGRVDTGELFF.

The chain joins TRBV10-3 to TRBJ1-2; D perhaps matches TRBD1 (5 bases). With 6 bases removed from V and 3 bases from J, the gap between germline ends came to 14 bases. Germline V gene lookup returns CDR1 ENHRY and CDR2 SYGVKD. The CDR3 length is 14 residues. CDR3: CAISGGWLHYGYTF. The CDR3, as DNA: TGTGCCATCAGCGGGGGGTGGTTGCACTATGGCTACACCTTC.

This chain connects TRBV12-1 to TRBJ2-2; the table assigns TRBD1, which was not confirmed against the DNA. TRBV12-1 is a listed pseudogene. CDR3 length: 15 amino acids. CDR3: CASSLRQGGKGELFF. The DNA of the CDR3 is TGTGCCAGCAGCTTAAGACAGGGGGGTAAGGGGGAGCTGTTTTTT.

This sequence joins TRBV6-2 or TRBV6-3 and TRBJ2-2; 8 bases match TRBD1. Trimming at V came to 6 bases and at J to 2 bases, leaving 11 bases not matched to a gene. The germline V gene has CDR1 MNHEY and CDR2 SVGEGT. There are 17 residues in the CDR3. The DNA of the CDR3 is TGTGCCAGCAGCCCGGGGCGGACAGGGCGAAACACCGGGGAGCTGTTTTTT. It is translated as CASSPGRTGRNTGELFF.